This T cell receptor beta chain was observed in a study of regulatory T cells in long-lasting Graves disease. Building of the TCR beta libraries involved iRepertoire HTBI primers and Arm-PCR of CDR3 regions. TCRdb re-analysed the multiplex PCR reads in MiXCR, keeping a single row per CDR3 protein. The sample records roughly 520,000 distinct CDR3 sequences, approximately 12% being singletons. Germline V gene lookup returns CDR1 SQVTM and CDR2 ANQGSEA. CDR3 length: 11 residues. V was shortened by 5 bases and J by 10 bases, with 12 bases between the two germline ends. Time point defined: newly diagnosed GD, antithyroid drugs for less than 3 months. Researchers made the TCR library from RNA that was extracted from PBMCs. EDTA tubes held roughly 9.9 milliliters of peripheral blood from each patient. Ten or more counts support this clonotype. The sample was also reused in another study, on T cells in Graves' hyperthyroidism and ophthalmopathy.

The chain is built from TRBV29-1 and TRBJ2-1, with D unclear. Here the sequenced sample was peripheral blood mononuclear cells (PBMCs), taken at new diagnosis, from a patient treated with antithyroid drugs. The TCR comes from a woman aged 25 to 45 with Graves disease. CDR3 DNA sequence: TGCAGCGTTACGCCCCAATTCGAGCAGTTCTTC. Its translation: CSVTPQFEQFF.